This record covers a single T cell receptor delta chain. What it binds is unknown. The protein TCRdb gives is from a much larger clone and does not agree with this DNA's translation at residue 6, likely a read error; the protein shown here comes from the DNA. The data were obtained in a study of γδ T cells in repeated Plasmodium falciparum infection. Study-wide context: The natural-infection arm compared Malian children under seasonal malaria with matched Australian children. Each infection was followed by sampling at 21 days, plus baseline and some pre-infection draws. General study results and limits: In Vdelta2-negative, largely Vdelta1+, gammadelta repertoires, repeated controlled infections appeared to drive clonal selection waves. Vdelta2-negative gammadelta repertoires appeared less diverse and less shared in Malian than Australian children.

TCRdb re-identified clones in the multiplex PCR reads via CATT. The sample carries around 50,000 delta-chain clones, 1.6% recorded once. The CDR3 is 23 amino acids. Germline-derived CDR1 and CDR2 are TSWWSYY and QGS. Unmatched junction bases numbered 25, after V lost 2 bases and J lost 0 bases. Gammadelta T cells were flow-sorted from PBMC into Vgamma9/Vdelta2+ and Vdelta2-negative populations for bulk analysis. This clonotype was obtained from a pool of human donors (malaria-infected and uninfected, not separated). The source material was gamma-delta T cells from blood. The V call is TRDV1, the J call TRDJ1; TRDD3 matches 9 bases. Here the J gene was assigned by germline matching of the DNA, as TCRdb has none. CDR3 sequence reads: CALGEISLPEYWGRGWDTDKLIF. CDR3 sequence (DNA): TGTGCTCTTGGGGAAATCAGCCTTCCCGAGTACTGGGGGAGGGGTTGGGACACCGATAAACTCATCTTT.